One and the same sample provided the 16 T cell receptor beta chains below, sequenced in a study of T cells in Graves' hyperthyroidism and ophthalmopathy. RNA transcripts gave rise to amplified TCR beta CDR3 regions. Initially, a first-round RT-PCR of the TCR CDR3 employed the HTBI primer set. TCRdb processed the multiplex PCR reads anew with MiXCR; each CDR3 protein has one entry. The profile shows around 340,000 distinct CDR3 sequences, approximately 18% of them singletons. The sequenced material came from blood. These receptors all stem from a woman in her 30s with Graves' hyperthyroidism that later progressed to Graves' ophthalmopathy.

This clonotype was observed a handful of times. The chain is built from TRBV6-1 and TRBJ1-5; 8 bases match TRBD1. V was pared by 6 bases and J by 0 bases, with 10 bases of the junction left unmatched. The CDR3 totals 17 residues. Germline CDR1 is MNHNS and CDR2 is SASEGT. The CDR3 bases are TGTGCCAGCAGCCGGACAGGGTGGCAAGGTAGCAATCAGCCCCAGCATTTT. Translation gives CASSRTGWQGSNQPQHF.

This rearrangement joins TRBV4-1 to TRBJ2-3; weak D call: TRBD1 (5 bases). CDR3 size: 13 residues. The germline gives CDR1 MGHRA, CDR2 YSYEKL. Trimming left V 3 bases short and J 6 bases short, with 10 bases between. The CDR3 DNA is TGCGCCAGCAGCCAGCAGGGTTTGGATACGCAGTATTTT. Translating it yields CASSQQGLDTQYF.

This clonotype was observed many times. The rearrangement links TRBV29-1 to TRBJ2-1; 7 bases match TRBD1. Germline V gene sequence: CDR1 SQVTM, CDR2 ANQGSEA. V lost 2 bases to trimming and J lost 3 bases; unmatched junction nucleotides: 7. The CDR3 covers 15 residues. CDR3 nucleotides: TGCAGCGTTGAACGTCGGGACAGATTCTACAATGAGCAGTTCTTC. It is translated as CSVERRDRFYNEQFF.

In this sample, this clonotype turned up many times. The junction does not match germline at one end; this may be a read error. Here the CDR3 reads CASRTRTAQETQHF. CDR3 DNA sequence: TGTGCCAGCAGGACAAGGACAGCTCAAGAGACCCAGCACTTC. The V gene is TRBV2, the J gene TRBJ2-5, with a weak D call TRBD1 (6 bases). The CDR3 is made up of 14 amino acids. CDR1 and CDR2 (germline): SNHLY, FYNNEI.

The gene calls are TRBV6-1 and TRBJ1-5, with TRBD1 as a possible D gene (6 bases). The germline CDR1 and CDR2 sequences are MNHNS and SASEGT. The CDR3 runs 15 residues. Trimming stripped 6 bases from V and 3 bases from J, with 15 bases between. CDR3 loop: CASRTSGGPNQPQHF. CDR3 coding DNA: TGTGCCAGCAGAACATCCGGGGGGCCCAATCAGCCCCAGCATTTT.

The rearrangement links TRBV7-9 to TRBJ1-1, with 7 bases identical to TRBD1. The junction had 8 bases not matched to a gene; V was cut back by 4 bases and J by 0 bases. Germline loops: CDR1 SEHNR, CDR2 FQNEAQ (reference sequence). This CDR3 is 16 amino acids long. For the CDR3, the DNA is TGTGCCAGCAGCTCCAAGACAGGGAGGATGAACACTGAAGCTTTCTTT. This gives the protein CASSSKTGRMNTEAFF.

This clonotype was picked up many times. The chain combines TRBV6-2 or TRBV6-3 with TRBJ2-1, with TRBD2 identical over 7 bases. The length of the CDR3 is 16 residues. CDR1 is MNHEY, CDR2 SVGEGT, per germline. After removal of 7 bases from V and 3 bases from J, the junction contained 12 bases not matched to a gene. The CDR3 reads CASIKWAGEGYNEQFF. The CDR3 DNA is TGTGCCAGCATCAAATGGGCGGGAGAGGGCTACAATGAGCAGTTCTTC.

The genes are TRBV7-9 and TRBJ2-7, with TRBD1 matching 9 bases. The V and J ends lost 7 bases and 6 bases, in that order; junction bases with no gene match: 10. Per germline, CDR1 SEHNR and CDR2 FQNEAQ (reference sequence). This CDR3 is 14 amino acids long. The CDR3 nucleotides read TGTGCCAGCATAACCGGACAGGGGACGGGCGAGCAGTACTTC. The encoded protein is CASITGQGTGEQYF.

This clonotype was counted at least ten times. The V call is TRBV28, the J call TRBJ2-5, with unresolved D. Germline V CDR1 and CDR2: MDHEN, SYDVKM. V was cut by 5 bases and J by 4 bases, with 8 bases left in between. CDR3 length: 12 residues. The DNA for the CDR3 is TGTGCCAGCAGTGCGTGGGTAGAGACCCAGTACTTC. Its protein product is CASSAWVETQYF. Full variable domain (remainder filled in from reference TRBV28 and TRBJ2-5): DVKVTQSSRYLVKRTGEKVFLECVQDMDHENMFWYRQDPGLGLRLIYFSYDVKMKEKGDIPEGYSVSREKKERFSLILESASTNQTSMYLCASSAWVETQYFGPGTRLLVL.

This clonotype was detected many times. The chain links TRBV28 to TRBJ2-3; D is undetermined. The CDR3 covers 12 residues. In germline, CDR1 is MDHEN, CDR2 SYDVKM. The V end was cut by 9 bases, the J end by 5 bases, with 12 bases between. This CDR3 is CASSIMEDTQYF. CDR3 bases: TGTGCCAGTTCGATTATGGAAGATACGCAGTATTTT. Based on the CDR3 plus reference TRBV28 and TRBJ2-3, the full variable domain is DVKVTQSSRYLVKRTGEKVFLECVQDMDHENMFWYRQDPGLGLRLIYFSYDVKMKEKGDIPEGYSVSREKKERFSLILESASTNQTSMYLCASSIMEDTQYFGPGTRLTVL.

This clonotype was counted many times. The rearrangement joins TRBV12-5 to TRBJ1-1; D unclear. CDR1 and CDR2 (germline): LGHNT, FRNRAP. The CDR3 is made up of 12 amino acids. The V gene lost 2 bases and the J gene lost 4 bases, with 5 bases spanning the gap. The CDR3 DNA sequence: TGTGCTAGTGGTTTGCCTGGCACTGAAGCTTTCTTT. This sequence encodes CASGLPGTEAFF.

This clonotype was detected ten times or more. This may stem from a read error, because a much larger clone lies one nucleotide away. The V gene is TRBV11-2, the J gene TRBJ2-7; TRBD1 matches 8 bases. Germline V gene data show CDR1 as SGHAT and CDR2 as FQNNGV. This CDR3 region has 16 residues. CDR3 nucleotides: TGTGCCAGCAGCTTAGCTACCGGGACAGGCTCCTACGAGCAGCACTTC. This translates into CASSLATGTGSYEQHF.

This clonotype was seen many times. The chain combines TRBV12-3 or TRBV12-4 with TRBJ1-2; D is possibly TRBD1 (6 bases). The CDR3 runs to 16 residues. Trimming removed 5 bases from V and 1 base from J, with 17 bases in between. The CDR3 spells CASSTLGRGLNYGYTF. CDR3 sequence (DNA): TGTGCCAGCAGTACCTTAGGTCGGGGGCTTAACTATGGCTACACCTTC.

This clonotype was counted many times. The chain links TRBV15 to TRBJ2-2; 9 bases align to TRBD1. The length of the CDR3 is 15 residues. The ends lost 3 bases at V and 8 bases at J; junction bases unmatched: 7. CDR1 and CDR2 (germline): LNHNV, YYDKDF (reference sequence). In DNA, the CDR3 is TGTGCCACCAGCAGGGACAGGGGACGCCTAGGGGAGCTGTTTTTT. This encodes CATSRDRGRLGELFF.

The genes are TRBV20-1 and TRBJ2-1, with 11 positions matching TRBD1. The CDR3 is 15 residues long. Germline V gene sequence: CDR1 DFQATT, CDR2 SNEGSKA (reference sequence). The ends lost 6 bases at V and 8 bases at J; junction bases unmatched: 12. The CDR3 DNA is TGCAGTGCGCACCCCGGGACAGGGGGTGGGGATGAGCAGTTCTTC. It encodes CSAHPGTGGGDEQFF.

V gene TRBV27 combines with J gene TRBJ2-7; 7 positions match TRBD2. The CDR3 extends over 15 amino acids. J gave up 5 bases and V 0 bases, and 7 bases lay outside the gene matches. CDR1 and CDR2 from the germline V gene are MNHEY and SMNVEV (reference sequence). CDR3 in amino acids: CASSLSGGPSHEQYV. For the CDR3, the DNA is TGTGCCAGCAGTTTATCGGGAGGGCCTTCCCACGAGCAGTACGTC.